This note documents a single T cell receptor (beta chain) sequence. Germline CDR1 is DFQATT and CDR2 is SNEGSKA (reference sequence). V was pared by 3 bases and J by 3 bases, with 11 bases between. The CDR3 runs 13 residues. Unique molecular identifiers were present on cDNA, and template switching added a universal primer site. TCRdb re-analysed the 5' RACE reads in MiXCR, keeping a single row per CDR3 protein. The sample has about 240,000 distinct CDR3 sequences; 9.5% to 15% are singletons. The entry originates in a study of identical twins. The data were also submitted as part of a second study, on yellow fever vaccine responses in identical twins.

The sequence derives from a woman aged 18-29 years in good health. Material: memory (CD45RO+) T cells sorted from blood. V is TRBV20-1 and J is TRBJ2-5; D may be TRBD1 (5 bases). CDR3 loop: CSASRQGKETQYF. The CDR3 coding sequence is TGCAGTGCTAGTCGCCAGGGCAAAGAGACCCAGTACTTC.